What follows is one T cell receptor (beta chain) and its context. This sample is part of a study of blood T cell repertoires in COVID-19. Overall study context: COVID-19 samples from acute and convalescent phases originated in the United States, Italy and Spain.

Trimming took off 0 bases at V and 3 bases at J, with 11 bases between the two ends. This CDR3 spans 15 amino acids. Germline CDR1 reads LGHDT; CDR2 reads YNNKEL (reference sequence). Authors' data handling: Reference gene primer amplification gave nucleated cell count estimates. TCRdb's table, derived via immunoSEQ multiplex PCR, lists solely in-frame clones and lacks some. V, J and clone size are taken as reported in that table, and D and trimming were inferred from the DNA itself. The profile covers 250,000 or so clones, with about nine tenths appearing a single time and less than 1.6% taken by the ten largest.

The chain uses TRBV3-1 (or the pseudogene TRBV3-2) and TRBJ1-2; the D is unclear. The specimen sequenced was peripheral blood. The receptor was isolated from a woman aged 40 to 50 who had recovered from COVID-19. The CDR3 DNA reads as TGTGCCAGCAGCCAAGATGATTCGGGGTACTATGGCTACACCTTC. Its protein is CASSQDDSGYYGYTF.